Here is one T cell receptor beta chain with its context. Antigen specificity is unknown. The record originates from a study of graft-versus-host responses after intestinal transplantation. The wider study: Multivisceral, liver-intestinal, or isolated intestinal grafts were transplanted into recipients.

The germline V gene encodes CDR1 SGHTA and CDR2 FQGNSA. The ends were cut back, 0 bases at V and 1 base at J, with 6 bases in the middle. The CDR3 loop spans 14 amino acids. Overall study findings and caveats: Those patients showing graft-donor T cell macrochimerism displayed high graft-versus-host to host-versus-graft clonal ratios in allografts.

This table comes from immunoSEQ multiplex PCR, and its TCRdb copy is limited to in-frame clones, with some not included. The sample contains over 80,000 clones, 91% of which appear only once. Sequenced material: unstimulated CD4+ T cells sorted from spleen or lymph node cells, taken before transplant. The chain couples TRBV7-2 to TRBJ1-1; D unresolved. This receptor was obtained from a human donor who was the organ donor for an intestinal transplant. The CDR3 here is CASSLAQRNTEAFF. The CDR3 DNA reads TGTGCCAGCAGCTTAGCACAGAGGAACACTGAAGCTTTCTTT.